The text below deals with one T cell receptor (beta chain). The antigen remains undetermined. This sample is drawn from a study of T cell responses to AZD1222 COVID-19 vaccine. Broader study findings: Regions 160-218 and 743-854 dominated among vaccine-associated CD4 TCRs spanning spike. Reportedly, nearly half the spike-specific TCRs target unmutated variant regions.

Produced via immunoSEQ multiplex PCR; TCRdb's table is partial and in-frame only. The top ten clones hold approximately 8% of a sample with about 180,000 clones, 70% to 90% of them seen once. The specimen was peripheral blood, collected on day 0 of AZD1222 vaccination. The clonotype was recovered from an adult in good health.

Here the CDR3 DNA reads TGTGCCAGTAGTATAAATGCAAACACTGAAGCTTTCTTT. It translates to CASSINANTEAFF. V and J are TRBV19 and TRBJ1-1; D gene unclear. Germline values: CDR1 LNHDA, CDR2 SQIVND (reference sequence). Between the trimmed V and J ends, which lost 2 bases and 2 bases, there was a span of 6 bases. There are 13 residues in the CDR3.